This T cell receptor beta chain was captured by sequencing in a study of long-term antiretroviral therapy in people with HIV. For the study at large: Earliest sampling preceded the 2015 immediate-ART recommendation by about a decade. Study observations and caveats: Clones that expanded before ART (that is, prior to treatment) dominated the repertoire at all time points.

The libraries were made with immunoSEQ v3.0 at survey level. Assay used: immunoSEQ multiplex PCR; TCRdb lists only in-frame clones, some missing. Here the sample spans 20,000 to 25,000 clones, roughly four fifths being singletons. PBMC samples from each donor numbered at least one pre-ART and at least two post-ART. There are a few counts of this clone. Its specificity is not known. Germline values: CDR1 SEHNR, CDR2 FQNEAQ (reference sequence). Trimming took off 3 bases at V and 1 base at J, with 12 bases between the two ends. This CDR3 comprises 16 residues. Material: unsorted PBMCs, obtained about 21 months before starting antiretroviral therapy. The clonotype was recovered from a woman in her thirties or forties with HIV. V usage is TRBV7-9 and J usage is TRBJ2-2, with a tentative D call TRBD1 (6 bases). The CDR3 region is CASSLPGTLNTGELFF. DNA for the CDR3: TGTGCCAGCAGCTTGCCCGGGACATTGAACACCGGGGAGCTGTTTTTT.